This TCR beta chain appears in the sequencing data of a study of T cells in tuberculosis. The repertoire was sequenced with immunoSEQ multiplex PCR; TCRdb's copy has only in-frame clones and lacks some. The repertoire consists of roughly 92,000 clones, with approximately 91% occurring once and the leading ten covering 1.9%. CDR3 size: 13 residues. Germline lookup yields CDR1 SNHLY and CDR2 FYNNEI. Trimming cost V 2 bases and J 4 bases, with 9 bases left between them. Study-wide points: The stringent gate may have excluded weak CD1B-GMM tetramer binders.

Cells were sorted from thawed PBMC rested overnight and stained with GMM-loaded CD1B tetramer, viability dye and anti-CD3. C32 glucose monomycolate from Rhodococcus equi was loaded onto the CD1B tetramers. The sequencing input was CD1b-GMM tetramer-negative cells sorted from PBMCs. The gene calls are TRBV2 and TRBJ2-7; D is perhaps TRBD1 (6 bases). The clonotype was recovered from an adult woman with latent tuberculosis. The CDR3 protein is CASSEIRGYEQYF. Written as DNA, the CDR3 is TGTGCCAGCAGTGAAATCAGGGGATACGAGCAGTACTTC. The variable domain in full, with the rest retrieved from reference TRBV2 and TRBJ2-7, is EPEVTQTPSHQVTQMGQEVILRCVPISNHLYFYWYRQILGQKVEFLVSFYNNEISEKSEIFDDQFSVERPDGSNFTLKIRSTKLEDSAMYFCASSEIRGYEQYFGPGTRLTVT.